This entry lists 29 T cell receptor beta chains sequenced from one sample in a study of blood T cells in healthy people across ages. A sample-barcoded 5' primer and a J-beta primer mix were used in a second PCR of roughly 6 to 11 cycles. TCRdb processed the 5' RACE reads anew with MiXCR; each CDR3 protein has one entry. The sample has fewer than 700,000 distinct CDR3 sequences, around two fifths seen once. Sequencing was done on a sample of blood. These receptor sequences come from a man of 80 years or more in good health.

The chain uses TRBV7-6 and TRBJ1-2; maybe TRBD1 (5 bases). Trimming removed 1 base at V and 3 bases at J, with 12 bases between. The CDR3 is made up of 15 amino acids. CDR1 is SGHVS and CDR2 is FNYEAQ in the germline V gene. CDR3 bases: TGTGCCAGCAGCTTAGTTCAGGGTGCCGACTATGGCTACACCTTC. Translation gives CASSLVQGADYGYTF.

This clonotype was observed a handful of times. The chain carries TRBV5-6 and TRBJ2-4; D assignment may be TRBD1 or TRBD2 (5 bases each). Germline loops: CDR1 SGHDT, CDR2 YYEEEE. Between the trimmed V and J ends, which lost 0 bases and 9 bases, there was a span of 19 bases. The CDR3 covers 16 residues. The CDR3 nucleotides read TGTGCCAGCAGCTTGGGAGGGGCGCTCAGCGGTGTCATTCAGTACTTC. The encoded protein is CASSLGGALSGVIQYF.

This clonotype showed up many times. The genes are TRBV29-1 and TRBJ1-5; 7 bases match TRBD1. The CDR3 is 14 amino acids. Germline V CDR1 and CDR2: SQVTM, ANQGSEA. The J segment lost 6 bases and the V segment lost 6 bases, leaving 11 bases of the junction unmatched. Here the CDR3 DNA reads TGCAGCGTCTCACAGGGACAGTACGGTCAGCCCCAGCATTTT. This codes for CSVSQGQYGQPQHF.

V gene TRBV20-1 combines with J gene TRBJ2-4; a weak D match, TRBD2 (5 bases). With the DNA end fitting TRBJ2-7 better, the J assignment may be wrong. The CDR3 sequence is 13 residues long. Germline V gives CDR1 DFQATT, CDR2 SNEGSKA (reference sequence). The CDR3 reads CSARGLRAHEQYF. DNA of the CDR3: TGCAGTGCTAGAGGGCTGAGGGCCCACGAGCAGTACTTC.

This chain links TRBV7-2 with TRBJ2-3, with D unresolved. V was shortened by 1 base and J by 2 bases, with 10 bases between the two germline ends. The CDR3 covers 15 residues. Germline assignment: CDR1 SGHTA and CDR2 FQGNSA. Here the CDR3 reads CASSLGRVPTDTQYF. The CDR3 coding sequence is TGTGCCAGCAGCTTAGGACGGGTTCCCACAGATACGCAGTATTTT.

The chain couples TRBV7-3 to TRBJ2-3; D remains ambiguous. The CDR3 consists of 15 residues. Trimming took off 1 base at V and 6 bases at J, with 14 bases between the two ends. The V gene's germline CDR1 is SGHTA and CDR2 FQGTGA. This CDR3 reads CASSLKNGLRDTQYF. The CDR3 DNA is TGTGCCAGCAGCTTAAAGAACGGCCTGAGGGATACGCAGTATTTT.

This sequence joins TRBV5-4 and TRBJ2-3; 7 bases fit TRBD2. CDR1 is SGHNT and CDR2 is YYREEE in the germline V gene (reference sequence). The J segment lost 4 bases and the V segment lost 4 bases, leaving 9 bases of the junction unmatched. The CDR3 is made up of 15 amino acids. The CDR3 is CASSPRRGRADTQYF. The CDR3 DNA reads TGTGCCAGCAGCCCGCGACGGGGGAGGGCAGATACGCAGTATTTT.

A note on this clonotype: A much bigger clone sits one base away, suggesting this may be a read error. The gene calls are TRBV18 and TRBJ2-5; D not certain. The end of the DNA aligns better with TRBJ2-1, so the J call may be wrong. CDR3 size: 13 residues. CDR1 and CDR2 from the germline V gene are KGHSH and LQKENI. CDR3: CASSLTDKETQFF. CDR3 DNA: TGTGCCAGCTCATTAACAGACAAAGAGACCCAGTTCTTC.

Note on this clonotype: This could be a read error, since a much larger clone is one nucleotide away. The gene calls are TRBV20-1 and TRBJ1-2; possibly TRBD1 for D (6 bases). Germline lookup yields CDR1 DFQATT and CDR2 SNEGSKA (reference sequence). The CDR3 length is 12 residues. CDR3 in DNA: TGCAGTGCTGTCCAGGGGCCCTATGGCTACGCCTTC. It yields the protein CSAVQGPYGYAF.

The chain couples TRBV20-1 to TRBJ2-5, with 8 bases identical to TRBD2. With 3 bases clipped from V and 5 bases from J, the junction kept 5 bases outside the gene matches. Germline CDR1 is DFQATT and CDR2 is SNEGSKA (reference sequence). CDR3 length: 13 amino acids. DNA for the CDR3: TGCAGTGCTAGCGGGGGGGCCTTGGAGACCCAGTACTTC. It encodes CSASGGALETQYF.

This clonotype was observed once. The V and J genes are TRBV18 and TRBJ2-5; 11 bases are shared with TRBD1. Trimming cost V 4 bases and J 4 bases; bases outside gene matches: 5. Per the germline V gene, CDR1 is KGHSH and CDR2 is LQKENI. This CDR3 is 15 amino acids long. The CDR3 nucleotides are TGTGCCAGCTCACTAGGACAGGGGGCCTCAGAGACCCAGTACTTC. Encoded protein: CASSLGQGASETQYF.

V usage is TRBV15 and J usage is TRBJ1-5; D gene unclear. Per the germline V gene, CDR1 is LNHNV and CDR2 is YYDKDF (reference sequence). Between the trimmed V and J ends, which lost 8 bases and 3 bases, there was a span of 14 bases. This CDR3 contains 14 residues. CDR3 protein: CATAWTRSNQPQHF. CDR3 DNA: TGTGCCACCGCTTGGACCCGATCCAATCAGCCCCAGCATTTT. The variable domain in full, completed from reference TRBV15 and TRBJ1-5, reads DAMVIQNPRYQVTQFGKPVTLSCSQTLNHNVMYWYQQKSSQAPKLLFHYYDKDFNNEADTPDNFQSRRPNTSFCFLDIRSPGLGDTAMYLCATAWTRSNQPQHFGDGTRLSIL.

The chain uses TRBV7-6 and TRBJ1-1; D unclear. Deletions cut 2 bases from V and 8 bases from J, with 9 bases between. The CDR3 extends over 12 amino acids. CDR1 and CDR2 (germline): SGHVS, FNYEAQ. The CDR3 coding sequence is TGTGCCAGCAGCTTACGGGCAGGCGAAGCTTTCTTT. Translated, it gives CASSLRAGEAFF.

This clonotype has more than one count but fewer than ten. This sequence joins TRBV7-2 and TRBJ2-7, with TRBD2 identical over 7 bases. The germline gives CDR1 SGHTA, CDR2 FQGNSA. This CDR3 comprises 15 residues. Germline trimming cut 4 bases from V and 7 bases from J; bases unmatched to any gene: 13. The CDR3 sequence is CASSSSGPAYNEQYF. As DNA, the CDR3 is TGTGCCAGCAGCTCTAGCGGACCCGCCTACAATGAGCAGTACTTC.

There are many counts of this clonotype. This chain links TRBV6-2 or TRBV6-3 with TRBJ2-6; no clear D. V was shortened by 2 bases and J by 4 bases, with 9 bases between the two germline ends. There are 15 residues in the CDR3. CDR1 MNHEY and CDR2 SVGEGT come from the germline V gene. The CDR3: CASSYPTGGANVLTF. The CDR3 DNA is TGTGCCAGCAGTTACCCCACCGGGGGGGCCAACGTCCTGACTTTC.

V and J are TRBV5-1 and TRBJ2-3; the match to TRBD1 covers 7 bases. Germline-derived CDR1 and CDR2 are SGHRS and YFSETQ. The CDR3 covers 15 residues. Trimming at V came to 4 bases and at J to 0 bases, leaving 5 bases not matched to a gene. CDR3 region: CASSPGTVSTDTQYF. In DNA form, the CDR3 reads TGCGCCAGCAGCCCGGGGACAGTTAGCACAGATACGCAGTATTTT.

This clonotype was seen a few times. The rearrangement links TRBV25-1 to TRBJ2-1; TRBD2 might be the D (5 bases). Germline values: CDR1 MGHDK, CDR2 SYGVNS. This CDR3 contains 15 residues. Trimming removed 1 base from V and 1 base from J, with 8 bases in between. In DNA form, the CDR3 reads TGTGCCAGCAGTGAATCTGCGGGTTCCTACAATGAGCAGTTCTTC. Its translation is CASSESAGSYNEQFF.

The chain recombines TRBV7-3 with TRBJ2-1, with D perhaps TRBD1 (5 bases). Germline V CDR1 and CDR2: SGHTA, FQGTGA. V was pared by 4 bases and J by 7 bases, with 14 bases between. CDR3 length: 14 amino acids. The CDR3 nucleotides are TGTGCCAGCAGCTCCGTTCAGGGTCTGAATGAGCAGTTCTTC. Its translation: CASSSVQGLNEQFF.

This clonotype occurred a few times. CDR3 in amino acids: CASSYSDGYEQYF. The CDR3 DNA reads TGTGCCAGCAGTTACTCGGACGGCTACGAGCAGTACTTC. The chain carries TRBV6-2 or TRBV6-3 and TRBJ2-4; D remains unclear. With the DNA end fitting TRBJ2-7 better, the J assignment may be wrong. There are 13 residues in the CDR3. Germline V gene lookup returns CDR1 MNHEY and CDR2 SVGEGT.

Only a few counts were recorded for this clonotype. The chain uses TRBV5-1 and TRBJ1-2; weak D call: TRBD1 (6 bases). V was clipped by 4 bases and J by 0 bases, with 10 bases between them. CDR3 length equals 14 residues. The germline V gene encodes CDR1 SGHRS and CDR2 YFSETQ. The CDR3 region has the DNA TGCGCCAGCAGCGCTGGACAGCCTAACTATGGCTACACCTTC. Protein product: CASSAGQPNYGYTF. Full variable domain (outside the CDR3, taken from reference TRBV5-1 and TRBJ1-2): KAGVTQTPRYLIKTRGQQVTLSCSPISGHRSVSWYQQTPGQGLQFLFEYFSETQRNKGNFPGRFSGRQFSNSRSEMNVSTLELGDSALYLCASSAGQPNYGYTFGSGTRLTVV.

There are a few counts of this clonotype. The chain uses TRBV30 and TRBJ2-3, with 10 bases that match TRBD2. The CDR3 totals 16 residues. Germline-derived CDR1 and CDR2 are GTSNPN and SVGIG (reference sequence). V was pared by 3 bases and J by 6 bases, with 12 bases of the junction left unmatched. CDR3 bases: TGTGCCTGGAGCGCAAAAGCGGGGGGGCCGTCTGATACGCAGTATTTT. Amino acid sequence: CAWSAKAGGPSDTQYF.

The chain recombines TRBV29-1 with TRBJ2-3, with TRBD2 as a possible D gene (6 bases). V was clipped by 4 bases and J by 4 bases, with 12 bases between them. Germline loops: CDR1 SQVTM, CDR2 ANQGSEA. The CDR3 has 13 residues. CDR3 in DNA: TGCAGCGTTGGGTTGGAGGGCTCAGATACGCAGTATTTT. It yields the protein CSVGLEGSDTQYF.

The chain carries TRBV29-1 and TRBJ2-5; D is perhaps TRBD2 (5 bases). Germline V gives CDR1 SQVTM, CDR2 ANQGSEA. V was cut by 4 bases and J by 5 bases, with 8 bases left in between. The length of the CDR3 is 11 residues. CDR3 protein: CSVGGVETQYF. The CDR3 DNA sequence: TGCAGCGTTGGGGGAGTCGAGACCCAGTACTTC.

Many counts were recorded for this clonotype. The CDR3 sequence: CASSPLTGNSYEQYF. For the CDR3, the DNA is TGTGCCAGCAGTCCCCTGACAGGGAATTCCTACGAGCAGTACTTC. The chain links TRBV28 to TRBJ2-7; TRBD1 agrees at 7 bases. Germline loops: CDR1 MDHEN, CDR2 SYDVKM. This CDR3 spans 15 amino acids. With 5 bases clipped from V and 1 base from J, the junction kept 8 bases outside the gene matches.

This clonotype was seen a handful of times. The chain recombines TRBV7-2 with TRBJ1-2, with a possible D match to TRBD1 (6 bases). The V gene lost 7 bases and the J gene lost 0 bases, with 15 bases spanning the gap. CDR3 size: 15 residues. Germline V gives CDR1 SGHTA, CDR2 FQGNSA. As DNA, the CDR3 is TGTGCCAGCACCGCGAGGGGGTCCGCTAACTATGGCTACACCTTC. Translating it yields CASTARGSANYGYTF. The complete variable domain, with remaining parts taken from reference TRBV7-2 and TRBJ1-2, reads GAGVSQSPSNKVTEKGKDVELRCDPISGHTALYWYRQSLGQGLEFLIYFQGNSAPDKSGLPSDRFSAERTGGSVSTLTIQRTQQEDSAVYLCASTARGSANYGYTFGSGTRLTVV.

The table lists this clonotype with a few counts. The V gene is TRBV5-1, the J gene TRBJ2-6; D call uncertain. The CDR3 contains 16 residues. V lost 1 base and J lost 0, with 8 bases in between. Germline assignment: CDR1 SGHRS and CDR2 YFSETQ. The CDR3 sequence is CASSLRSFSGANVLTF. The DNA of the CDR3 is TGCGCCAGCAGCTTGAGGAGCTTCTCTGGGGCCAACGTCCTGACTTTC.

The chain recombines TRBV7-9 with TRBJ2-3; possibly TRBD2 for D (5 bases). Trimming left V 3 bases short and J 0 bases short, with 10 bases between. The CDR3 covers 15 residues. Germline-derived CDR1 and CDR2 are SEHNR and FQNEAQ (reference sequence). The chain's CDR3 is CASSLVAISTDTQYF. In DNA form, the CDR3 reads TGTGCCAGCAGCTTGGTAGCGATAAGCACAGATACGCAGTATTTT.

The chain combines TRBV3-1 with TRBJ1-6; maybe TRBD1 (6 bases). CDR3 length: 15 amino acids. CDR1 is LGHDT and CDR2 is YNNKEL in the germline V gene (reference sequence). V was clipped by 1 base and J by 7 bases, with 11 bases between them. CDR3 coding DNA: TGTGCCAGCAGCCAAGCACCGGGACAAAATTCACCCCTCCACTTT. Encoded protein: CASSQAPGQNSPLHF.

This sequence joins TRBV6-2 or TRBV6-3 and TRBJ2-7; D is unresolved. Per the germline V gene, CDR1 is MNHEY and CDR2 is SVGEGT. CDR3 size: 12 residues. Trimming took off 2 bases at V and 2 bases at J, with 4 bases between the two ends. The CDR3 here is CASSYVPYEQYF. For the CDR3, the DNA is TGTGCCAGCAGTTACGTCCCCTACGAGCAGTACTTC.